The sequence of this TCR beta chain was determined in a study of CD8 T cells in Susac syndrome. The authors reverse transcribed 0.5 to 1 ug RNA with random hexamers. The method of amplification for TCR beta CDR3 was immunoSEQ multiplex PCR, covering 54 Vbeta and 13 Jbeta. TCRdb reprocessed the immunoSEQ multiplex PCR reads via MiXCR and lists one record per CDR3 protein. The table lists around 180,000 distinct CDR3 sequences, over 85% of them singletons, with roughly 0.1% in the top ten. CD8+ and CD4+ T cells from blood underwent TCR beta sequencing, which was carried out in a high-throughput format. Germline CDR1 SGHTA, CDR2 FQGNSA. J was trimmed by 5 bases and V by 5 bases; bases with no gene match: 4. CDR3 size: 14 residues.

The material sequenced was CD4+ T cells from PBMCs. V and J are TRBV7-2 and TRBJ2-4, with 9 bases that match TRBD1. The clonotype originates from a human donor with multiple sclerosis. The DNA for the CDR3 is TGTGCCAGCAGCCGTCGGACAGGGGAAAACATTCAGTACTTC. Its translation is CASSRRTGENIQYF.